This T cell receptor (beta chain) originates from a study of Graves' ophthalmopathy and Graves' hyperthyroidism. Germline V gene sequence: CDR1 DFQATT, CDR2 SNEGSKA (reference sequence). With 1 base removed from V and 0 bases from J, the gap between germline ends came to 7 bases. The CDR3 has 15 amino acids. Patients with other autoimmune diseases, uncontrolled infections, pregnancy or lactation were excluded. Transcripts of RNA were the source for amplifying TCR beta CDR3 regions. Investigators did first-round RT-PCR with HTBI primers, then second-round multiplex PCR. TCRdb re-called the multiplex PCR reads through MiXCR, storing one row per CDR3 protein. The sample has about 740,000 distinct CDR3 sequences, roughly 41% seen once; the top ten hold 44%.

The J gene is TRBJ1-6, the V gene TRBV20-1, with D unclear. The sample was peripheral blood. This sequence was found in an adult man with Graves' ophthalmopathy. For the CDR3, the DNA is TGCAGTGCTAGAGGCCGGGGCTCCTATAATTCACCCCTCCACTTT. Its translation is CSARGRGSYNSPLHF.